This T cell receptor (beta chain) is from a study of cytomegalovirus exposure and HLA in healthy donors. Donors likely had unrecorded immune exposures despite being nominally healthy when sampled. Germline-derived CDR1 and CDR2 are SGHDN and FVKESK. The CDR3 length is 16 residues. The PCR was carried out with 60 Vbeta primers and 13 Jbeta primers. TCRdb keeps only in-frame clones here, not all; method: immunoSEQ multiplex PCR. The sample lists fewer than 200,000 clones, around nine tenths occurring once. Overall study findings and caveats: It was only CMV serostatus that was available as immune exposure information.

Remarks on this clone: Its antigen is as yet unknown.

The source of this sequence is a woman aged 25 to 45 in good health and CMV-seronegative. What was sequenced was PBMCs. The chain couples TRBV14 to TRBJ2-5; 10 nucleotides align to TRBD1. Gene TRBJ2-7 matches the end of the DNA better, so the J call may be wrong. CDR3 in DNA: TGTGCCAGCAGCCAAGATTGGGGGACAGGGGAGTACGAGCAGTACTTC. It translates to CASSQDWGTGEYEQYF.